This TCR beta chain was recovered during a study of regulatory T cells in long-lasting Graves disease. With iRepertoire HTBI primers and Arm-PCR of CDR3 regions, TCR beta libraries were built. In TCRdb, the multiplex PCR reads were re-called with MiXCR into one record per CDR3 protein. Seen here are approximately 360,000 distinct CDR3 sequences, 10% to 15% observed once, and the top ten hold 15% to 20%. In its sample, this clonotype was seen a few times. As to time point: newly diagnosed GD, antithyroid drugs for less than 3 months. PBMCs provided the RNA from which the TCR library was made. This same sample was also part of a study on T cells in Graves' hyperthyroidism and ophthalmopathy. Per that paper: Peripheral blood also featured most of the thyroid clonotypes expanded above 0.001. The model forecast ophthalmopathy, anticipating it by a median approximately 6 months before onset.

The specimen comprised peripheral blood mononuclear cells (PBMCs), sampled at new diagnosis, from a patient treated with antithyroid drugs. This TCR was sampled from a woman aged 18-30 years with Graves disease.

CDR3 sequence reads: CASSRLSVVTDTQYF. Written as DNA, the CDR3 is TGTGCCAGCAGCCGCCTTTCGGTTGTCACAGATACGCAGTATTTT. The V gene is TRBV7-9, the J gene TRBJ2-3; D is unclear. The CDR3 totals 15 residues. The V gene's germline CDR1 is SEHNR and CDR2 FQNEAQ (reference sequence). Trimming took 5 bases from V and 2 from J, leaving 14 bases between them.